This TCR beta chain was sequenced for a study of cytomegalovirus exposure and HLA in healthy donors. General study results and limits: The authors enumerated some 170 TCR beta chains as linked to cytomegalovirus.

As regards this clone: No antigen is known for it.

Repertoires were generated with immunoSEQ multiplex PCR, while TCRdb's copy carries only in-frame clones and drops some. Here the sample spans fewer than 75,000 clones, around 94% being singletons. This CDR3 contains 16 residues. V lost 3 bases and J lost 1, with 16 bases in between. CDR1 is MGHRA and CDR2 is YSYEKL in the germline V gene. The specimen sequenced was PBMCs. The source is a woman aged 18-29 years in good health and CMV-seropositive. This chain joins TRBV4-1 and TRBJ2-7, with a weak D call TRBD2 (6 bases). DNA of the CDR3: TGCGCCAGCAGCCACCGGAGTGCGGGATTTTCCTACGAGCAGTACTTC. Translated: CASSHRSAGFSYEQYF.